These 10 T cell receptor beta chains were all obtained from the same sample, sequenced in a study of HIV-infected patients and healthy controls. cDNA was made from around 0.5 ug RNA using alpha and beta constant primers. Using multiplexing indices, alpha and beta chain libraries were generated apart by chain-specific third strand synthesis. TCRdb itself ran the 5' RACE reads through MiXCR, one entry per CDR3 protein. The sample has around 11,000 distinct CDR3 sequences, about 6.5% seen once. Antiretroviral therapy had run roughly three months, about 14 weeks, before follow-up blood collection. No cell fractionation was done, so the repertoire covers all unsorted peripheral blood T cells. The source material was blood, sampled during antiretroviral therapy. These receptors came from an adult with HIV infection. The donor label of this sample is uncertain.

This clonotype has just a few counts. The rearrangement links TRBV5-1 to TRBJ2-3; D might be TRBD1 or TRBD2, each matching 5 bases. The germline CDR1 and CDR2 sequences are SGHRS and YFSETQ. Trimming pared 6 bases from V and 1 base from J, leaving 18 bases between. This CDR3 has 16 amino acids. The CDR3 nucleotides read TGCGCCAGCATGGACCCCAGGGAGTCGGGCACAGATACGCAGTATTTT. Protein sequence: CASMDPRESGTDTQYF.

V gene TRBV15 combines with J gene TRBJ2-7; 7 bases fit TRBD2. Germline CDR1 is LNHNV and CDR2 is YYDKDF (reference sequence). The ends lost 4 bases at V and 3 bases at J; junction bases unmatched: 9. This CDR3 contains 15 residues. For the CDR3, the DNA is TGTGCCACCAGCATCGGCGGGGGTCCTGTCTACGAGCAGTACTTC. Protein: CATSIGGGPVYEQYF.

Many counts were recorded for this clonotype. The chain combines TRBV7-9 with TRBJ2-3; D might be TRBD2 (5 bases). Germline V gene sequence: CDR1 SEHNR, CDR2 FQNEAQ (reference sequence). The length of the CDR3 is 15 residues. Trimming cost V 1 base and J 0 bases, with 8 bases left between them. CDR3 bases: TGTGCCAGCAGCTTAGGGATAGCGAGCACAGATACGCAGTATTTT. Protein product: CASSLGIASTDTQYF. Full variable domain (missing parts from reference TRBV7-9 and TRBJ2-3): DTGVSQNPRHKITKRGQNVTFRCDPISEHNRLYWYRQTLGQGPEFLTYFQNEAQLEKSRLLSDRFSAERPKGSFSTLEIQRTEQGDSAMYLCASSLGIASTDTQYFGPGTRLTVL.

This clonotype was seen at least ten times. This chain uses TRBV6-5 with TRBJ2-5; 7 positions agree with TRBD1. The CDR3 covers 15 residues. J gave up 3 bases and V 8 bases, and 12 bases lay outside the gene matches. Germline CDR1 is MNHEY and CDR2 is SVGAGI. The CDR3 DNA reads as TGTGCCAGCGGAGTTCCCCTTGACAGGGAAGAGACCCAGTACTTC. This encodes CASGVPLDREETQYF.

This clonotype is medium-sized by share. The genes are TRBV2 and TRBJ1-1; D is unresolved. CDR3 length equals 13 residues. Germline-derived CDR1 and CDR2 are SNHLY and FYNNEI. V gave up 11 bases and J gave up 1 base, with 14 bases separating them. This CDR3 is CAQIGLRNTEAFF. The CDR3 nucleotides are TGTGCCCAGATAGGTTTACGGAACACTGAAGCTTTCTTT.

V gene TRBV5-1 combines with J gene TRBJ2-7; the D is unclear. The V gene's germline CDR1 is SGHRS and CDR2 YFSETQ. This CDR3 is built from 11 residues. V lost 0 bases, J lost 11 bases, and 9 bases lay in between. The CDR3 nucleotides are TGCGCCAGCAGCTTGGGCGGAGAAAAGTACTTC. Protein product: CASSLGGEKYF.

This clonotype occurred many times. V and J are TRBV5-1 and TRBJ1-2; a possible D gene is TRBD1 (5 bases). Germline V lookup: CDR1 SGHRS, CDR2 YFSETQ. The CDR3 loop spans 16 amino acids. V gave up 1 base and J gave up 7 bases, with 20 bases separating them. The CDR3 DNA reads as TGCGCCAGCAGCTTGAACGTTCAGGGAGGACTTCGTGGCTACACCTTC. This gives the protein CASSLNVQGGLRGYTF.

The chain carries TRBV4-2 and TRBJ2-2; 9 bases align to TRBD2. The germline V gene encodes CDR1 LGHNA and CDR2 YNFKEQ. After removal of 4 bases from V and 6 bases from J, the junction contained 12 bases not matched to a gene. The CDR3 has 17 amino acids. CDR3 DNA sequence: TGTGCCAGCAGCCGGGGACTAGCCCCCGGCGGAGCCGGGGAGCTGTTTTTT. It codes for CASSRGLAPGGAGELFF.

This clonotype was counted ten times or more. The chain carries TRBV12-5 and TRBJ2-2, with D uncertain. The CDR3 is 12 residues long. Germline V gene data show CDR1 as LGHNT and CDR2 as FRNRAP. The V end was cut by 6 bases, the J end by 1 base, with 3 bases between. As DNA, the CDR3 is TGTGCTAGTGGCCTGAACACCGGGGAGCTGTTTTTT. Translation gives CASGLNTGELFF.

The rearrangement joins TRBV1 to TRBJ1-1. TRBV1 is tagged as a pseudogene. The CDR3 has 16 amino acids. The CDR3 loop is CTSNNSRFYMNTEAFF. For the CDR3, the DNA is TGCACCAGCAACAATAGTCGGTTTTACATGAACACTGAAGCTTTCTTT.